The rows below give T cell receptor beta chains drawn from one sample of a study of T cells in Graves' hyperthyroidism and ophthalmopathy. TCRdb processed the multiplex PCR reads anew with MiXCR; each CDR3 protein has one entry. The sample consists of about 110,000 distinct CDR3 sequences, 16% of them appearing once. The sequencing sample was made of blood. These receptors all come from a woman aged 45-60 years with Graves' hyperthyroidism. Both conserved end residues are part of each CDR3. A D gene is named only where the DNA matches it firmly. Only part of the rows carry a size: once, few, many, or a class if the clone is expanded.

cdr3_aa | cdr3_nt | v_call | clone_size | d_call | j_call
CASSPRRDRGTLSNTGELFF | TGTGCCAGCAGCCCCCGCCGGGACAGGGGCACCCTTTCGAACACCGGGGAGCTGTTTTTT | TRBV7-9 | many | TRBD1 | TRBJ2-2
CSARGRRTDTQYF | TGCAGTGCTAGAGGTCGGCGCACAGATACGCAGTATTTT | TRBV20-1 | many | NA | TRBJ2-3
CASSLDRRGTEFF | TGTGCCAGCAGCTTAGATAGGAGAGGTACCGAATTCTTC | TRBV11-2 | NA | NA | TRBJ2-1
CASTKRPKTRGEGYGYTF | TGTGCCAGCACCAAACGGCCAAAAACTAGAGGAGAGGGCTATGGCTACACCTTC | TRBV6-1 | many | NA | TRBJ1-2
CATSDVPGSGTGSNEQFF | TGTGCCACCAGTGATGTCCCAGGGTCCGGGACAGGGTCGAATGAGCAGTTCTTC | TRBV24-1 | many | TRBD1 | TRBJ2-1
CSARFSGNTIYF | TGCAGTGCTCGTTTCTCTGGAAACACCATATATTTT | TRBV20-1 | many | NA | TRBJ1-3
CASSLRDRDIQYF | TGTGCCAGCAGTCTCCGGGACAGAGACATTCAGTACTTC | TRBV2 | many | TRBD1 | TRBJ2-4
CASSSTLALRAQNTDTQYF | TGTGCCAGCAGCTCGACTCTAGCCCTACGGGCCCAGAACACAGATACGCAGTATTTT | TRBV28 | NA | NA | TRBJ2-3
CASSSWGQGETQYF | TGTGCCAGCAGTTCCTGGGGACAGGGAGAGACCCAGTACTTC | TRBV28 | many | TRBD1 | TRBJ2-5
CATSRSGANVLTF | TGTGCCACCAGTAGGTCTGGGGCCAACGTCCTGACTTTC | TRBV6-2/TRBV6-3 | many | NA | TRBJ2-6
CASSLPGQGARSEQYF | TGTGCCAGCAGCTTGCCCGGACAGGGGGCCAGGAGCGAGCAGTACTTC | TRBV7-6 | many | TRBD1 | TRBJ2-7
CASRQTVTEKLFF | TGTGCCAGCAGACAGACCGTTACTGAAAAACTGTTTTTT | TRBV11-2 | many | NA | TRBJ1-4
CASSQSISTATNEKLFF | TGTGCCAGTAGTCAGAGTATCTCGACGGCAACTAATGAAAAACTGTTTTTT | TRBV19 | few | NA | TRBJ1-4
CASRSGGAGGFDEQFF | TGCGCCAGCAGATCCGGGGGAGCGGGAGGTTTCGATGAGCAGTTCTTC | TRBV5-1 | many | TRBD2 | TRBJ2-1
CASSIFRTPRLAGGEYEQFF | TGTGCCAGTAGTATCTTCCGGACCCCCCGACTAGCGGGAGGGGAGTATGAGCAGTTCTTC | TRBV19 | few | TRBD2 | TRBJ2-1
CASSHGGDYEQYF | TGCGCCAGCAGCCACGGAGGGGACTACGAGCAGTACTTC | TRBV4-1 | many | NA | TRBJ2-7